These 5 T cell receptor beta chains share one sample of origin, sequenced in a study of cytomegalovirus exposure and HLA in healthy donors. Primers: 60 Vbeta forward and 13 Jbeta reverse. Sequenced by immunoSEQ multiplex PCR; TCRdb stores in-frame clones only, minus some. The repertoire holds over 150,000 clones, roughly 77% seen once, with 1% in the top ten. The sequenced sample consisted of PBMCs. Source of these receptors: a woman in her fifties or sixties in good health and CMV-seropositive.

The chain combines TRBV7-2 with TRBJ1-6; D gene unclear. Germline V gene lookup returns CDR1 SGHTA and CDR2 FQGNSA. V lost 5 bases to trimming and J lost 5 bases, with 16 bases between them. This CDR3 is 16 amino acids long. CDR3 in DNA: TGTGCCAGCAGCACCCACGGAGGGAGGAATAATTCACCCCTCCACTTT. Protein: CASSTHGGRNNSPLHF.

V and J are TRBV10-3 and TRBJ2-5, with D maybe TRBD2 (5 bases). The J call may be wrong; the DNA end is better matched by TRBJ2-7. The V gene's germline CDR1 is ENHRY and CDR2 SYGVKD. The CDR3 has 14 amino acids. The CDR3 nucleotides are TGTGCCATCAGTGAGGGACGGGGATCCTACGAGCAGTACTTC. It yields the protein CAISEGRGSYEQYF.

V gene TRBV7-3 combines with J gene TRBJ2-3; 12 bases align to TRBD2. Germline V CDR1 and CDR2: SGHTA, FQGTGA. This CDR3 has 18 amino acids. Losses at the gene ends were 5 bases for V and 1 base for J; bases not matched to a gene: 10. CDR3 DNA: TGTGCCAGCAGCGACGGGACTAGCGGGCCTGTAGGCACAGATACGCAGTATTTT. Protein product: CASSDGTSGPVGTDTQYF.

The chain has TRBV9 and TRBJ2-1; TRBD2 aligns across 8 bases. Germline-derived CDR1 and CDR2 are SGDLS and YYNGEE. After removal of 0 bases from V and 2 bases from J, the junction contained 10 bases not matched to a gene. This CDR3 has 18 amino acids. CDR3 nucleotide sequence: TGTGCCAGCAGCGTAGAGGGCGGGCTACTAGCGGCCTACAATGAGCAGTTCTTC. It is translated as CASSVEGGLLAAYNEQFF.

The chain carries TRBV25-1 and TRBJ2-1, with TRBD1 matching 8 bases. Germline-derived CDR1 and CDR2 are MGHDK and SYGVNS. This CDR3 contains 16 residues. V dropped 4 bases and J dropped 0; count of bases not matched to a gene: 5. CDR3 bases: TGTGCCAGCAGTGGTTGGACAGGGAACTCCTACAATGAGCAGTTCTTC. Its protein product is CASSGWTGNSYNEQFF.